This TCR beta chain was identified during a study of blood T cell repertoires in COVID-19. On the study more broadly: From T cells, B-cell-depleted T cells, or PBMCs came the material, which was cDNA or gDNA.

Per the authors' pipeline: The authors estimated nucleated cell counts from reference gene primer amplification. Sequenced by immunoSEQ multiplex PCR; TCRdb stores in-frame clones only, minus some. V, J and clone size are those of that table, while D and trimming were read from the DNA. The table has 200,000 to 300,000 clones, approximately 87% seen once. The CDR3 length is 18 residues. Germline trimming cut 0 bases from V and 8 bases from J; bases unmatched to any gene: 11. Germline assignment: CDR1 SGHVS and CDR2 FNYEAQ. Specimen: peripheral blood. The TCR originated in a human donor in a cohort sampled during active COVID-19. The J gene is TRBJ2-1, the V gene TRBV7-6, with 12 positions matching TRBD2. The CDR3: CASSLADFLSSGRDEQFF. The CDR3 coding sequence is TGTGCCAGCAGCTTAGCAGATTTCTTATCTAGCGGGAGGGATGAGCAGTTCTTC. Drawing the rest from reference TRBV7-6 and TRBJ2-1, the complete variable domain is GAGVSQSPRYKVTKRGQDVALRCDPISGHVSLYWYRQALGQGPEFLTYFNYEAQQDKSGLPNDRFSAERPEGSISTLTIQRTEQRDSAMYRCASSLADFLSSGRDEQFFGPGTRLTVL.